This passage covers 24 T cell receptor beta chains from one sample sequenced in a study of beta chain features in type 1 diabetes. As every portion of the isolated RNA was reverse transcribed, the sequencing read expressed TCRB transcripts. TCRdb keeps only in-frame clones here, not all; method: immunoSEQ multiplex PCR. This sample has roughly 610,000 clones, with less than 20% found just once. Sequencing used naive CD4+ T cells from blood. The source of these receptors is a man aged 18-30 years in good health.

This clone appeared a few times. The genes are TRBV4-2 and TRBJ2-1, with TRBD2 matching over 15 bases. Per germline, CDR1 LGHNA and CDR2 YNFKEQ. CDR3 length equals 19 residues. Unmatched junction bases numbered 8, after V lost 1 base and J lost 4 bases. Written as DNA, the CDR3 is TGTGCCAGCAGCCAAGGGGGGACTAGCGGGAGGAGGGGATACAATGAGCAGTTCTTC. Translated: CASSQGGTSGRRGYNEQFF.

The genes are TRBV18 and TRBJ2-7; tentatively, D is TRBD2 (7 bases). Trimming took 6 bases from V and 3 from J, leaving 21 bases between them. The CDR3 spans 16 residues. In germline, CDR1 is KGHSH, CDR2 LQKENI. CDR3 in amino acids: CASSPLARGPDYEQYF. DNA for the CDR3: TGTGCCAGCTCCCCCCTTGCGCGGGGGCCTGACTACGAGCAGTACTTC.

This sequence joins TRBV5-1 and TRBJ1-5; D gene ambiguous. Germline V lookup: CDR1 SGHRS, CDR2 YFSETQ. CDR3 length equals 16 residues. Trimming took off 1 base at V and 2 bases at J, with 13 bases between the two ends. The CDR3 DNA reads TGCGCCAGCAGCTTGTCTGGATATGGGGGCAATCAGCCCCAGCATTTT. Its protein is CASSLSGYGGNQPQHF.

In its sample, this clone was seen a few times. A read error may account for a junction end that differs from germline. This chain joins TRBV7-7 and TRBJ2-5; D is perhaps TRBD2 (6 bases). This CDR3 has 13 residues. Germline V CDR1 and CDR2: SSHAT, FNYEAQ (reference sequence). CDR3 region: CASSSGGGETQYF. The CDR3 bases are TGTGCTAGCAGCTCCGGGGGAGGAGAGACCCAGTACTTC.

The CDR3 DNA reads as TGTGCCAGCTTCGGTTCGACAGGGGGTCTTGCTGAAGCTTTCTTT. Amino acid sequence: CASFGSTGGLAEAFF. The chain is built from TRBV18 and TRBJ1-1; 9 bases are shared with TRBD1. Looked up from germline, CDR1 is KGHSH and CDR2 is LQKENI. Trimming took 7 bases from V and 6 from J; bases not matched to a gene: 12. There are 15 residues in the CDR3.

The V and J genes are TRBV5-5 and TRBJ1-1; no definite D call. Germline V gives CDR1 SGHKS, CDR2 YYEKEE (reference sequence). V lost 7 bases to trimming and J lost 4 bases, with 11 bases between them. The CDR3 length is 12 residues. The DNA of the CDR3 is TGTGCCAGCGCTAACAGTGTCACTGAAGCTTTCTTT. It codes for CASANSVTEAFF.

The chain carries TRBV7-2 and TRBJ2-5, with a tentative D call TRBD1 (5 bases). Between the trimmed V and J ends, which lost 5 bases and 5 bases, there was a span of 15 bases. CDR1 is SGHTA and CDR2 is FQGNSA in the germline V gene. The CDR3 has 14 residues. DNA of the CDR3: TGTGCCAGCAGCCCCACAGGATACTGGGAGACCCAGTACTTC. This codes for CASSPTGYWETQYF.

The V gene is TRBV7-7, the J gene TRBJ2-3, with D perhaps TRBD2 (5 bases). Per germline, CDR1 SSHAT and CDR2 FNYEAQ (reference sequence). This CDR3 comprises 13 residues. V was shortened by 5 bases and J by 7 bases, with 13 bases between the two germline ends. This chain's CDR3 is CASSLRGSNTQYF. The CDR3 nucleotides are TGTGCCAGCAGCCTGAGAGGGAGCAATACGCAGTATTTT.

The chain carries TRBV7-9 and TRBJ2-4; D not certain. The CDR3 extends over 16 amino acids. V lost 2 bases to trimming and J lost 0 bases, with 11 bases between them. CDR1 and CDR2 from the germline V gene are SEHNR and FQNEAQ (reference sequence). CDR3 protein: CASSLLLDLAKNIQYF. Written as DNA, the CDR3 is TGTGCCAGCAGCTTACTCCTGGACCTAGCCAAAAACATTCAGTACTTC.

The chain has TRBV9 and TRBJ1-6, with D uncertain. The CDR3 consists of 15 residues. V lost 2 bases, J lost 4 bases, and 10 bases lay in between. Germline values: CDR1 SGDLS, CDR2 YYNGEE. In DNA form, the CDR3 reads TGTGCCAGCAGCGTCGGGATATTTTATAATTCACCCCTCCACTTT. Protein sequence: CASSVGIFYNSPLHF.

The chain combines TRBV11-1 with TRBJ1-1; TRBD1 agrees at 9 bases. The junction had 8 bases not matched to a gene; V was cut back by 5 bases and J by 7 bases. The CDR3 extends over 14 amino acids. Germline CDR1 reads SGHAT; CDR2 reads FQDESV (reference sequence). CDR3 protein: CASSPRDRDGEAFF. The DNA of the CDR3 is TGTGCCAGCAGCCCTAGGGACAGGGACGGTGAAGCTTTCTTT.

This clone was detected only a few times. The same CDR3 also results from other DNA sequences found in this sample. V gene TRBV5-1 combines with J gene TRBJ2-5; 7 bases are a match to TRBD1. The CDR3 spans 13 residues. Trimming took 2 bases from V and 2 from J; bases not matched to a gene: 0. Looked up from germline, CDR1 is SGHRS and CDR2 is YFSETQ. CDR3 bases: TGCGCCAGCAGCTTACAGGGGCAAGAGACCCAGTACTTC. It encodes CASSLQGQETQYF.

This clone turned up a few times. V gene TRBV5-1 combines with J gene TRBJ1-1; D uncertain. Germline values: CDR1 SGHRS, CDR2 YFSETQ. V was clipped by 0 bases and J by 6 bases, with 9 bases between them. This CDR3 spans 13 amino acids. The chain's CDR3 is CASSLDGEAEAFF. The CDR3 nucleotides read TGCGCCAGCAGCTTGGACGGGGAAGCTGAAGCTTTCTTT.

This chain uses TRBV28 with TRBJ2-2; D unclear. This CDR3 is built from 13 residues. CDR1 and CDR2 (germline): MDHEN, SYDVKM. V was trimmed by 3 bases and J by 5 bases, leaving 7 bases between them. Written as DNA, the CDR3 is TGTGCCAGCAGTTTTGTGGGGACCGGGGAGCTGTTTTTT. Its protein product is CASSFVGTGELFF.

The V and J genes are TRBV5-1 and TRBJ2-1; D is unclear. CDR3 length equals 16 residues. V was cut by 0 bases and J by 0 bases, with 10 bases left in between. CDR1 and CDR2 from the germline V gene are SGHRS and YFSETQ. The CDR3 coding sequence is TGCGCCAGCAGCTTGGGACCCCCCAGCTCCTACAATGAGCAGTTCTTC. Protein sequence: CASSLGPPSSYNEQFF.

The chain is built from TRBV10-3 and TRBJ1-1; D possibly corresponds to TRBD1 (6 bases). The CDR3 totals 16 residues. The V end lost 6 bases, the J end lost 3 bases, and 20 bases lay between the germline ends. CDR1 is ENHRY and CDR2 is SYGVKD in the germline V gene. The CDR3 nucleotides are TGTGCCATCAGAATCCTCCTTGGAGAGGGGGACACTGAAGCTTTCTTT. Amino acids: CAIRILLGEGDTEAFF.

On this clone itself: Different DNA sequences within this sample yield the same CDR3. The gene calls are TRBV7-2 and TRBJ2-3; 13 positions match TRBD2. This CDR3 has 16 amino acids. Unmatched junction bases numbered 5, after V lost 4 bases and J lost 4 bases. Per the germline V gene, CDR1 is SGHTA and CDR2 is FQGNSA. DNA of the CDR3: TGTGCCAGCAGCTCCCGACTAGCGGGGGGTCCAGATACGCAGTATTTT. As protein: CASSSRLAGGPDTQYF. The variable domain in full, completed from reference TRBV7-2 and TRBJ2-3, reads GAGVSQSPSNKVTEKGKDVELRCDPISGHTALYWYRQSLGQGLEFLIYFQGNSAPDKSGLPSDRFSAERTGGSVSTLTIQRTQQEDSAVYLCASSSRLAGGPDTQYFGPGTRLTVL.

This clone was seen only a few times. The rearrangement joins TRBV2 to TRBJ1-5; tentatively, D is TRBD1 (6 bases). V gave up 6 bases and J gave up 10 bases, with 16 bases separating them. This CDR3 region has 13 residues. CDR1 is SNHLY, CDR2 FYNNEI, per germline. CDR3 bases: TGTGCCAGCAGGTCAGGGGATTTGGGACCCCAGCATTTT. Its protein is CASRSGDLGPQHF.

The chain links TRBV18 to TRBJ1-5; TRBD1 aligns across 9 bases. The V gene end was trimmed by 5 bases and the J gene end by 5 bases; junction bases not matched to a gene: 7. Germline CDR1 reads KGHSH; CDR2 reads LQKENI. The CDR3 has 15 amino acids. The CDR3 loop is CASSGTGGRDQPQHF. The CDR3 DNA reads TGTGCCAGCTCAGGCACAGGGGGCAGGGATCAGCCCCAGCATTTT.

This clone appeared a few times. CDR3: CASSVRQASGRINQPQHF. CDR3 in DNA: TGTGCCAGCAGTGTAAGGCAGGCGAGTGGGAGAATCAATCAGCCCCAGCATTTT. The chain joins TRBV2 to TRBJ1-5; D is ambiguous. Germline-derived CDR1 and CDR2 are SNHLY and FYNNEI. The CDR3 spans 18 residues. V was pared by 4 bases and J by 3 bases, with 22 bases between.

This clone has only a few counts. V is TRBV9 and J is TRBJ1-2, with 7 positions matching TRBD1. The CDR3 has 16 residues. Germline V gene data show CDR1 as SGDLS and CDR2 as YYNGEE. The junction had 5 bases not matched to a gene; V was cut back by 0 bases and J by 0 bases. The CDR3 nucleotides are TGTGCCAGCAGCGTAGGGGGACAGTTCTCTAACTATGGCTACACCTTC. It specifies CASSVGGQFSNYGYTF.

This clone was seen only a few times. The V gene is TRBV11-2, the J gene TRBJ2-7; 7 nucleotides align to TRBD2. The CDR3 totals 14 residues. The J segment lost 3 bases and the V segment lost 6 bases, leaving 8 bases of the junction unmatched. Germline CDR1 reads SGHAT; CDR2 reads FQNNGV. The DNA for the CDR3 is TGTGCCAGCAGTTCTGGACTAGGCCGCTACGAGCAGTACTTC. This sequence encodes CASSSGLGRYEQYF. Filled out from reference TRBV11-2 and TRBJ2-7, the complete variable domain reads EAGVAQSPRYKIIEKRQSVAFWCNPISGHATLYWYQQILGQGPKLLIQFQNNGVVDDSQLPKDRFSAERLKGVDSTLKIQPAKLEDSAVYLCASSSGLGRYEQYFGPGTRLTVT.

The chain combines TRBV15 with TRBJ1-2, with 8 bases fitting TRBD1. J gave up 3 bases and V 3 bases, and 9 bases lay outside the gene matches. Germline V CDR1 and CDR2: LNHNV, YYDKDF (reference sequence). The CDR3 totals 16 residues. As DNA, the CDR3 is TGTGCCACCAGCAGCTCCGTGACAGGGGAGGACTATGGCTACACCTTC. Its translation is CATSSSVTGEDYGYTF.

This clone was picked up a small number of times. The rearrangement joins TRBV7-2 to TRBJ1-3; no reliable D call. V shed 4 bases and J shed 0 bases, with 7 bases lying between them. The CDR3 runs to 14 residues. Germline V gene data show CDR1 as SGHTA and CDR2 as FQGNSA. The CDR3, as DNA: TGTGCCAGCAGCTCCCGAGTCTCTGGAAACACCATATATTTT. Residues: CASSSRVSGNTIYF.